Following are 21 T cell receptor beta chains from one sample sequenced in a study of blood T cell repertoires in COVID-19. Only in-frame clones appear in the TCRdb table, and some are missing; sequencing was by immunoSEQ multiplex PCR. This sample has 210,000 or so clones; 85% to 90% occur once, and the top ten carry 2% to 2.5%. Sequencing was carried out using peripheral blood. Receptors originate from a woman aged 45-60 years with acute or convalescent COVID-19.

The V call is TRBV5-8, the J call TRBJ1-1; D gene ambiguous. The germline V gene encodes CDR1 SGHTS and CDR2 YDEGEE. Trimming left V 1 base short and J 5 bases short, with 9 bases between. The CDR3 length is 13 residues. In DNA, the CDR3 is TGTGCCAGCAGCTTGTCCCCGGGAACTGAAGCTTTCTTT. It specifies CASSLSPGTEAFF.

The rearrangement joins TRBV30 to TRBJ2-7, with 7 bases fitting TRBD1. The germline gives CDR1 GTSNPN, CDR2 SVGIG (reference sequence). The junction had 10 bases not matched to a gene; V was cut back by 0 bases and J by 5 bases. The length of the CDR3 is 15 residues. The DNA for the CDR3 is TGTGCCTGGAGTGTATGGAGGACAGGAAGGGACGAGCAGTACTTC. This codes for CAWSVWRTGRDEQYF. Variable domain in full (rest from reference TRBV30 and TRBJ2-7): SQTIHQWPATLVQPVGSPLSLECTVEGTSNPNLYWYRQAAGRGLQLLFYSVGIGQISSEVPQNLSASRPQDRQFILSSKKLLLSDSGFYLCAWSVWRTGRDEQYFGPGTRLTVT.

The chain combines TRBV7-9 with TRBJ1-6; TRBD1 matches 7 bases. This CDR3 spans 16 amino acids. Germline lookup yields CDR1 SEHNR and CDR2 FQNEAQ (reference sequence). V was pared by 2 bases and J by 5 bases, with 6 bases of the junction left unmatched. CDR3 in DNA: TGTGCCAGCAGCTTAACAGGGGATGGGGATAATTCACCCCTCCACTTT. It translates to CASSLTGDGDNSPLHF.

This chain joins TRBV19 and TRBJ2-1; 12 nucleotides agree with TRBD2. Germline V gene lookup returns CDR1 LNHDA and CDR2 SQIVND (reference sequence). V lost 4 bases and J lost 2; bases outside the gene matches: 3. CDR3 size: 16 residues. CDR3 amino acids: CASSRGTSGPYNEQFF. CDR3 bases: TGTGCCAGTAGTAGGGGGACTAGCGGGCCCTACAATGAGCAGTTCTTC.

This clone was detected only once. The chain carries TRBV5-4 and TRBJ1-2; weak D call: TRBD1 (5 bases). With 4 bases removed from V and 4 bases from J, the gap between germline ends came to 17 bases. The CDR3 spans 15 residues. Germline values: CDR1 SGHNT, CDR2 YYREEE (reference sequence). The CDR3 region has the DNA TGTGCCAGCAGCCCCAAGGACTCGGGGGGCTATGGCTACACCTTC. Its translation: CASSPKDSGGYGYTF.

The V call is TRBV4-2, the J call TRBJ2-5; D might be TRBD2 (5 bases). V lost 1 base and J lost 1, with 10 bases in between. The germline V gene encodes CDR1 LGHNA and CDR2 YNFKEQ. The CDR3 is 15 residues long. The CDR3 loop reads CASSQAEDSQETQYF. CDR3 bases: TGTGCCAGCAGCCAAGCGGAGGACTCCCAAGAGACCCAGTACTTC.

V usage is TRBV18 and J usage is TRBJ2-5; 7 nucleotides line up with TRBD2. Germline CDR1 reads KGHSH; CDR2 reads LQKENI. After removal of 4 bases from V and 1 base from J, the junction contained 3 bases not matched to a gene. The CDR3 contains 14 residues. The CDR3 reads CASSRGGPQETQYF. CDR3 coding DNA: TGTGCCAGCTCACGGGGAGGGCCCCAAGAGACCCAGTACTTC.

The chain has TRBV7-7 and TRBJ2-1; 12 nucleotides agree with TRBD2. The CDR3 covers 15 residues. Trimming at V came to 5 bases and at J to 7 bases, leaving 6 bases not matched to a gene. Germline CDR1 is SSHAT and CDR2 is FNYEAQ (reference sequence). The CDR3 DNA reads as TGTGCCAGCAGCCAGCTAGCGGGGGGGCGTAATGAGCAGTTCTTC. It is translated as CASSQLAGGRNEQFF.

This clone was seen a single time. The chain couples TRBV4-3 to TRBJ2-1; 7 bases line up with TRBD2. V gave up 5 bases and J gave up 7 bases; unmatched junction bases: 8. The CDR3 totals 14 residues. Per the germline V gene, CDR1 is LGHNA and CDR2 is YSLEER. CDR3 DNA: TGCGCCAGCAGCGGGATTGGGCGGGGGAATGAGCAGTTCTTC. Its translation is CASSGIGRGNEQFF.

Here the CDR3 reads CASSIDRGTGELFF. The CDR3 DNA sequence: TGTGCCAGTAGTATAGACAGGGGGACCGGGGAGCTGTTTTTT. The rearrangement joins TRBV19 to TRBJ2-2; the match to TRBD1 covers 7 bases. This CDR3 is built from 14 residues. V lost 0 bases, J lost 5 bases, and 0 bases stayed unmatched. CDR1 and CDR2 (germline): LNHDA, SQIVND (reference sequence).

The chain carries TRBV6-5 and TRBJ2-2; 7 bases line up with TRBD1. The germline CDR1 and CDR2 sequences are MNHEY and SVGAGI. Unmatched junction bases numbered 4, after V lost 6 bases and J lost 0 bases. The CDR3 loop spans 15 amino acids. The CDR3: CASRRGTANTGELFF. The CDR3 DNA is TGTGCCAGCAGAAGAGGGACAGCGAACACCGGGGAGCTGTTTTTT.

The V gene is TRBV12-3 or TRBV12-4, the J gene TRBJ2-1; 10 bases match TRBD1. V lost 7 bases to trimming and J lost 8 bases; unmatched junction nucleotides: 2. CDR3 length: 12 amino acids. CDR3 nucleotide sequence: TGTGCCAGCACCGGGACAGGGGATGAGCAGTTCTTC. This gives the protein CASTGTGDEQFF.

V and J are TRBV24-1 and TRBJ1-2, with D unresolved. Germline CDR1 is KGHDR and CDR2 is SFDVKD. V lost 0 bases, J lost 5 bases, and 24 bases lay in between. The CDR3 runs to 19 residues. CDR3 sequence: CATSDLLCQGRLTPYGYTF. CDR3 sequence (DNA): TGTGCCACCAGTGATTTGCTTTGTCAAGGCAGACTGACCCCTTATGGCTACACCTTC.

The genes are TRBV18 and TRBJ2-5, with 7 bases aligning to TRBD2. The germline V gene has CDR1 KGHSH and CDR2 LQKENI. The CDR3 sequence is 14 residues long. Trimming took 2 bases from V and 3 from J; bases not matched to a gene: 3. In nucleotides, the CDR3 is TGTGCCAGCTCACCAAATGGGGGGGAAGAGACCCAGTACTTC. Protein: CASSPNGGEETQYF.

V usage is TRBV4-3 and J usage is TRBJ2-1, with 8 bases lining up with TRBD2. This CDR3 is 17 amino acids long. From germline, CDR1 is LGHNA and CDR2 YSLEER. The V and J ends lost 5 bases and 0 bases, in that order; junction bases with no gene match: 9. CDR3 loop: CASSFLSGKSSYNEQFF. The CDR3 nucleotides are TGCGCCAGCAGCTTCCTTAGCGGGAAAAGCTCCTACAATGAGCAGTTCTTC.

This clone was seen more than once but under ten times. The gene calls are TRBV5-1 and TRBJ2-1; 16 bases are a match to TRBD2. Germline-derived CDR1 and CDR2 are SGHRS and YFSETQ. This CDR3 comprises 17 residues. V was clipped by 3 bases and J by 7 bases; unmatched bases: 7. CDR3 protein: CASSSGTSGRGVNEQFF. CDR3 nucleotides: TGCGCCAGCAGCTCCGGGACTAGCGGGAGGGGGGTTAATGAGCAGTTCTTC.

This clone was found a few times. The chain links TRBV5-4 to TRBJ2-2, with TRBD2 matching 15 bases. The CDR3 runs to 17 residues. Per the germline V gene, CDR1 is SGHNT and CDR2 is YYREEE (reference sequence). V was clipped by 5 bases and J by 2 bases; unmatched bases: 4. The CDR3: CASRWGLAGGNTGELFF. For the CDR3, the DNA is TGTGCCAGCAGATGGGGACTAGCGGGGGGAAACACCGGGGAGCTGTTTTTT.

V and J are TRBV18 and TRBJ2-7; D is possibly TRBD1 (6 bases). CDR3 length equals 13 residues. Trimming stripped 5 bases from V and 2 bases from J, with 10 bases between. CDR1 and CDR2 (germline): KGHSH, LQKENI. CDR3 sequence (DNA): TGTGCCAGCTCAACCCAGGGGACCTACGAGCAGTACTTC. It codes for CASSTQGTYEQYF.

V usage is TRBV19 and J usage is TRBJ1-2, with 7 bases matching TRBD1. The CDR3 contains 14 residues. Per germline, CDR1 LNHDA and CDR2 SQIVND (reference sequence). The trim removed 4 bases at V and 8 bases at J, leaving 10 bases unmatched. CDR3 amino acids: CASSTVPQGVGYTF. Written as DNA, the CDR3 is TGTGCCAGTAGTACCGTTCCCCAGGGGGTCGGCTACACCTTC.

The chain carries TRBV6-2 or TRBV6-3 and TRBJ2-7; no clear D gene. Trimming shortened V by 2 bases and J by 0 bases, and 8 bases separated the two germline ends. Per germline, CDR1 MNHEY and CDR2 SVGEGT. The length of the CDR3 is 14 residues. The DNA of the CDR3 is TGTGCCAGCAGTTACGAGGAGAGCTCCTACGAGCAGTACTTC. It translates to CASSYEESSYEQYF.

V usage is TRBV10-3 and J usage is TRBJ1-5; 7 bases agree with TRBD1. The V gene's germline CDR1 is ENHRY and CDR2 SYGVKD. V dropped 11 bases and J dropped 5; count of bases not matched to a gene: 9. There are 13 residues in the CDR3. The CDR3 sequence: CAANRDRDQPQHF. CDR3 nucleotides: TGTGCCGCTAACCGGGACAGAGATCAGCCCCAGCATTTT.